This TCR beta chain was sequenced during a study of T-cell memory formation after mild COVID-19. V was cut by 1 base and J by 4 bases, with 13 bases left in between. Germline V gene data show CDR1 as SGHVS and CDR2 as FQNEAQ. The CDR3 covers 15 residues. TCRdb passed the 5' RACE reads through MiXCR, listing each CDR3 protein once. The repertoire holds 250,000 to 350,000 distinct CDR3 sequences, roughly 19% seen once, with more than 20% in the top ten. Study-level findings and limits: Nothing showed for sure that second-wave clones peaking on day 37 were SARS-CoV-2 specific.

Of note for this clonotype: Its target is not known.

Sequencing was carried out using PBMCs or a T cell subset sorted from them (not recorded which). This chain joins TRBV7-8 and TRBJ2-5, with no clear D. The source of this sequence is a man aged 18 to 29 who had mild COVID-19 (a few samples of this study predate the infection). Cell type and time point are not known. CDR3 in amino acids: CASSLVGFRGETQYF. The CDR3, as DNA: TGTGCCAGCAGCTTAGTAGGATTTCGCGGAGAGACCCAGTACTTC. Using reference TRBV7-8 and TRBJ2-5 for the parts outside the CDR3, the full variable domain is GAGVSQSPRYKVAKRGQDVALRCDPISGHVSLFWYQQALGQGPEFLTYFQNEAQLDKSGLPSDRFFAERPEGSVSTLKIQRTQQEDSAVYLCASSLVGFRGETQYFGPGTRLLVL.